The TCR beta chain described here comes from a study of blood T cell repertoires in COVID-19 (dated by TCRdb to 2019 to 2021). Describing the broader study: Collaborator samples came from the United States, Italy and Spain and covered acute and convalescent phases of COVID-19. The prospective study material was composed of cDNA or gDNA derived from T cells, B-cell-depleted T cells, or PBMCs. Deeply sampled blood TCRbeta repertoires from subjects exposed to, actively infected with, or recovered from COVID-19 were included in the dataset. The repertoires were released in a freely available public database meant as a resource for research on the immune response to SARS-CoV-2. Samples came from the ongoing ImmuneRACE study (first 160 participants) plus 1,254 subjects from 6 global collaborators. Nearly every sample came with metadata listing a de-identified subject ID, COVID-19 status, age in years and sex. HLA class I and class II types, where available, came from metadata supplied by the sample provider rather than from assay-based typing. What the authors observed across the whole study: Clinical and demographic metadata were provided uncurated, with the amount varying by source and participant.

On this clone: The clone's antigen remains unknown. No much larger clone exists at a distance of one base, and base qualities are not known.

TCRbeta CDR3 regions were amplified from genomic DNA using the immunoSEQ Assay, a bias-controlled multiplex PCR. Turning to the authors' computational methods: The number of nucleated cells in each sample was estimated by amplification of reference gene primers within the assay. Sequence reads were collapsed and filtered to measure the absolute abundance of every unique TCRbeta CDR3 rearrangement. For each sample, productive Simpson clonality was calculated as the square root of Simpson's diversity index across productive rearrangements. Entries here come from immuneACCESS through TCRdb and include only in-frame sequences with V and J called. Some clones fail to appear in such tables; in the studies checked, an unresolved V gene covers under half of the shortfall, and the cause of the remainder is unknown. V and J calls and clone size follow that table, whereas D and trimming were derived from the DNA. In all, the sample holds about 230,000 clones, and 70% to 90% of those were seen once. The ten largest make up 9.5% to 14% of the sample.

The CDR3, from cysteine to phenylalanine, totals 14 residues. The sequence is cut down to CDR3 DNA, 42 bases in frame from base 1. V drops 1 base and J drops 3 bases, leaving 7 bases in between. The CDR1 and CDR2 encoded by the germline V gene are SGHTA and FQGNSA. In the prospective study, participants were roughly 18 to 100 years old, resided in 24 geographic areas of the United States, and were enrolled through a virtual design. In the prospective study, participants were assigned to cohorts based on the clinical history participants reported in a screening survey and a study questionnaire. Recovered participants in ImmuneRACE Cohort 3 were defined as having two consecutive negative NP/OP PCR tests, clearance from a healthcare professional, or resolution of symptoms. Mobile phlebotomists in the prospective study collected whole blood, serum and a nasopharyngeal or oropharyngeal swab from every participant. Prospective study participants could optionally give additional blood draws and questionnaires over a roughly 2-month period. Prospective study blood samples were shipped either frozen or at room temperature before DNA extraction.

The source material was PBMCs or T cells enriched from blood (not recorded which). In this chain, TRBV7-2 is recombined with TRBJ1-3; no D gene call is confident. The receptor comes from a young man who had recovered from COVID-19. The sequenced DNA is TGTGCCAGCAGCTTAGGCGGGGTTGGAAACACCATATATTTT. It translates to CASSLGGVGNTIYF.